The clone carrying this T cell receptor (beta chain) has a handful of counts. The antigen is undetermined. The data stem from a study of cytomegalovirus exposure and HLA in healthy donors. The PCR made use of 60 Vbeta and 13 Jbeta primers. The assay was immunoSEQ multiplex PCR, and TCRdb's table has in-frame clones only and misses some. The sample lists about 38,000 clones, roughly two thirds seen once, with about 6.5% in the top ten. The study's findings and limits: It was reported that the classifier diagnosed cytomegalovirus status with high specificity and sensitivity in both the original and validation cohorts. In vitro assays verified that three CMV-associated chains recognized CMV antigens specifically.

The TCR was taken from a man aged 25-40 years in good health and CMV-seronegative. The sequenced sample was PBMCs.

CDR3 DNA sequence: TGCGCCAGCAGCTTGGCCCCCACCTACGAGCAGTACTTC. Amino acids: CASSLAPTYEQYF. The V and J genes are TRBV5-1 and TRBJ2-7; D call uncertain. V was shortened by 0 bases and J by 2 bases, with 6 bases between the two germline ends. CDR1 and CDR2 from the germline V gene are SGHRS and YFSETQ. This CDR3 has 13 amino acids.